These 15 T cell receptor beta chains were sequenced from one sample in a study of T cells after yellow fever vaccination. Using its own MiXCR run on the 5' RACE reads, TCRdb lists one record per CDR3 protein. The sample contains 300,000 to 400,000 distinct CDR3 sequences, around 10% of which appear only once. Sequenced material: CD4+ T cells sorted from PBMCs, taken 45 days after the yellow fever booster vaccination. The origin of the receptors is a man aged 18 to 29 who received the YFV17D yellow fever vaccine.

V gene TRBV28 combines with J gene TRBJ1-2; no clear D gene. Germline V gene lookup returns CDR1 MDHEN and CDR2 SYDVKM. This CDR3 has 13 amino acids. V dropped 5 bases and J dropped 1 base, with 8 bases sitting between them. CDR3 nucleotides: TGTGCCAGCAGTAAAGACATTAACTATGGCTACACCTTC. Its translation is CASSKDINYGYTF.

The chain recombines TRBV7-6 with TRBJ2-6, with unresolved D. The germline V gene has CDR1 SGHVS and CDR2 FNYEAQ. Deletions cut 4 bases from V and 0 bases from J, with 4 bases between. The CDR3 extends over 14 amino acids. Here the CDR3 DNA reads TGTGCCAGCAGCTCGTTCTCTGGGGCCAACGTCCTGACTTTC. It codes for CASSSFSGANVLTF. Variable domain in full (rest from reference TRBV7-6 and TRBJ2-6): GAGVSQSPRYKVTKRGQDVALRCDPISGHVSLYWYRQALGQGPEFLTYFNYEAQQDKSGLPNDRFSAERPEGSISTLTIQRTEQRDSAMYRCASSSFSGANVLTFGAGSRLTVL.

This clonotype was picked up a small number of times. This sequence joins TRBV18 and TRBJ1-6; no reliable D call. The CDR3 contains 16 residues. Germline CDR1 is KGHSH and CDR2 is LQKENI. Between the trimmed V and J ends, which lost 3 bases and 10 bases, there was a span of 19 bases. CDR3 sequence: CASSPNEVIGSSPLHF. CDR3 DNA sequence: TGTGCCAGCTCACCCAATGAGGTCATTGGCTCCTCACCCCTCCACTTT.

This clonotype has only a few counts. J is TRBJ2-3 and V is TRBV5-1, with 7 positions matching TRBD2. V trimming: 3 bases; J trimming: 2 bases; junction bases outside the gene matches: 6. Germline V gene sequence: CDR1 SGHRS, CDR2 YFSETQ. CDR3 length: 15 residues. The CDR3 loop reads CASSSSGGVTDTQYF. The CDR3 DNA reads TGCGCCAGCAGCTCGTCGGGGGGAGTCACAGATACGCAGTATTTT.

The chain uses TRBV5-6 and TRBJ1-1; unclear D gene. With 1 base removed from V and 1 base from J, the gap between germline ends came to 11 bases. CDR1 and CDR2 from the germline V gene are SGHDT and YYEEEE. The CDR3 spans 15 residues. CDR3 nucleotides: TGTGCCAGCAGCTTGTTTAGCCGGGAGAACACTGAAGCTTTCTTT. It yields the protein CASSLFSRENTEAFF.

This chain connects TRBV2 to TRBJ2-6, with D tentatively TRBD1 (5 bases). V was trimmed by 8 bases and J by 2 bases, leaving 10 bases between them. Germline CDR1 reads SNHLY; CDR2 reads FYNNEI. This CDR3 spans 14 amino acids. The CDR3 is CASLREAGANVLTF. Here the CDR3 DNA reads TGTGCCAGCCTCAGGGAAGCTGGGGCCAACGTCCTGACTTTC.

This clonotype was seen a handful of times. J is TRBJ1-2 and V is TRBV7-8; 10 bases match TRBD1. This CDR3 contains 17 residues. CDR1 is SGHVS and CDR2 is FQNEAQ in the germline V gene. With V trimmed by 5 bases and J by 2 bases, 11 bases remained unmatched. This CDR3 reads CASSPNTGTGANYGYTF. Here the CDR3 DNA reads TGTGCCAGCAGCCCGAACACCGGGACAGGGGCCAACTATGGCTACACCTTC.

This rearrangement joins TRBV20-1 to TRBJ2-5; D may be TRBD2 (7 bases). From germline, CDR1 is DFQATT and CDR2 SNEGSKA (reference sequence). CDR3 length: 15 residues. V lost 5 bases and J 7 bases, leaving 23 bases between the germline ends. CDR3 in amino acids: CSAGRGGATFGTQYF. The CDR3 region has the DNA TGCAGTGCTGGGCGTGGGGGGGCCACGTTCGGGACCCAGTACTTC.

V gene TRBV6-1 combines with J gene TRBJ1-3; 7 nucleotides match TRBD1. Looked up from germline, CDR1 is MNHNS and CDR2 is SASEGT. Trimming at V came to 7 bases and at J to 4 bases, leaving 7 bases not matched to a gene. CDR3 length: 14 residues. CDR3 sequence (DNA): TGTGCCAGCATCGGACAGGCGTCAGGAAACACCATATATTTT. It codes for CASIGQASGNTIYF.

This clonotype was counted ten times or more. The chain carries TRBV5-1 and TRBJ2-7, with 11 nucleotides matching TRBD1. CDR3 size: 14 residues. Germline loops: CDR1 SGHRS, CDR2 YFSETQ. V gave up 4 bases and J gave up 6 bases; unmatched junction bases: 6. The CDR3 loop reads CASSPGQGAGEQYV. CDR3 DNA sequence: TGCGCCAGCAGCCCAGGACAGGGGGCGGGCGAGCAGTACGTC.

This clonotype was counted ten times or more. A junction boundary mismatches the germline segment, possibly from a read error. The rearrangement joins TRBV5-1 to TRBJ1-1; D is unclear. The germline gives CDR1 SGHRS, CDR2 YFSETQ. The CDR3 length is 13 residues. The CDR3 region has the DNA TGTGCCAGCAGCTTAGAGGGGAACACTGAAGCTTTCTTT. Amino acids: CASSLEGNTEAFF.

The V call is TRBV5-1, the J call TRBJ2-1; D not resolved. CDR3 length equals 15 residues. Germline-derived CDR1 and CDR2 are SGHRS and YFSETQ. V was clipped by 3 bases and J by 5 bases, with 15 bases between them. The CDR3 sequence: CASSSPGRTDNEQFF. CDR3 DNA: TGCGCCAGCAGCTCACCCGGCAGGACGGACAATGAGCAGTTCTTC.

This clonotype was seen a few times. This chain uses TRBV4-1 with TRBJ1-3; D may be TRBD1 (6 bases). Germline CDR1 is MGHRA and CDR2 is YSYEKL. The V end lost 0 bases, the J end lost 8 bases, and 17 bases lay between the germline ends. CDR3 length equals 16 residues. This CDR3 reads CASSQDRGRGTHTIYF. CDR3 bases: TGCGCCAGCAGCCAAGATCGAGGCAGGGGAACGCACACCATATATTTT.

The CDR3 coding sequence is TGCGCCAGCAGCAAGACTAGCGGGCCTGGCAATGAGCAGTTCTTC. Protein: CASSKTSGPGNEQFF. The chain is built from TRBV4-3 and TRBJ2-1; 10 bases agree with TRBD2. The J segment lost 6 bases and the V segment lost 5 bases, leaving 7 bases of the junction unmatched. This CDR3 contains 15 residues. Germline values: CDR1 LGHNA, CDR2 YSLEER.

This clonotype has a count of ten or more. The chain recombines TRBV28 with TRBJ2-5; 10 positions agree with TRBD2. Germline CDR1 MDHEN, CDR2 SYDVKM. The CDR3 extends over 15 amino acids. V trimming: 8 bases; J trimming: 4 bases; junction bases outside the gene matches: 10. In nucleotides, the CDR3 is TGTGCCAGCCGGTCCTCCGAGCGGGGGGGAGAGACCCAGTACTTC. Its protein is CASRSSERGGETQYF.